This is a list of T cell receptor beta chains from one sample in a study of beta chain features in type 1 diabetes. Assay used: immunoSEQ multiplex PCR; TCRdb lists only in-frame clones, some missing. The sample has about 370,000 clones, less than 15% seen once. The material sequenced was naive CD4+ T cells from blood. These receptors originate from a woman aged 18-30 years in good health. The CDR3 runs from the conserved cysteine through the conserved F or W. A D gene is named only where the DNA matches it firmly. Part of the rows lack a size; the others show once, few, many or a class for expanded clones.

CDR3nt: TGTGCCAGCAGCCCGACAGGGGCTTCCAATCAGCCCCAGCATTTT
CDR3aa: CASSPTGASNQPQHF
d_gene: TRBD1
v_gene: TRBV7-8
j_gene: TRBJ1-5
abundance: NA

CDR3nt: TGTGCCTGGAGGGGGGGTGGGGGAGTGAGCAATGAGCAGTTCTTC
CDR3aa: CAWRGGGGVSNEQFF
d_gene: NA
v_gene: TRBV30
j_gene: TRBJ2-1
abundance: NA

CDR3nt: TGTGCCAGCAGCTCAGCACATAACACAGATACGCAGTATTTT
CDR3aa: CASSSAHNTDTQYF
d_gene: NA
v_gene: TRBV7-2
j_gene: TRBJ2-3
abundance: NA

CDR3nt: TGCGCCAGCAGCTTGGAACATCAGGATACGCAGTATTTT
CDR3aa: CASSLEHQDTQYF
d_gene: NA
v_gene: TRBV5-1
j_gene: TRBJ2-3
abundance: NA

CDR3nt: TGTGCCAGCAGTGAAACAGGGGGCTTAAGCAATCAGCCCCAGCATTTT
CDR3aa: CASSETGGLSNQPQHF
d_gene: TRBD1
v_gene: TRBV25-1
j_gene: TRBJ1-5
abundance: few

CDR3nt: TGTGCCTGGAGTGACCTACTACTAGCGGGAGTCGTCTACGAGCAGTACTTC
CDR3aa: CAWSDLLLAGVVYEQYF
d_gene: TRBD2
v_gene: TRBV30
j_gene: TRBJ2-7
abundance: few

CDR3nt: TGCGCCAGCAGCTTGATCGAGGGTTCGAACACTGAAGCTTTCTTT
CDR3aa: CASSLIEGSNTEAFF
d_gene: NA
v_gene: TRBV5-1
j_gene: TRBJ1-1
abundance: NA

CDR3nt: TGTGCCAGCAGTTTAGCCGGAGTTAGCAATCAGCCCCAGCATTTT
CDR3aa: CASSLAGVSNQPQHF
d_gene: NA
v_gene: TRBV28
j_gene: TRBJ1-5
abundance: few

CDR3nt: TGTGCCAGCAGCTTAGCGGATTATCGGACTCAGCAGTTCTTC
CDR3aa: CASSLADYRTQQFF
d_gene: NA
v_gene: TRBV7-2
j_gene: TRBJ2-1
abundance: few

CDR3nt: TGCGCCAGCAGCCAAGCCGATAGAGCGGGCAGCACAGATACGCAGTATTTT
CDR3aa: CASSQADRAGSTDTQYF
d_gene: NA
v_gene: TRBV4-1
j_gene: TRBJ2-3
abundance: NA

CDR3nt: TGCGCCAGCAGCCAAGGACAGGGAAATCAGCCCCAGCATTTT
CDR3aa: CASSQGQGNQPQHF
d_gene: TRBD1
v_gene: TRBV4-1
j_gene: TRBJ1-5
abundance: NA

CDR3nt: TGCGCCAGCAGCCACCCAGCGGGAGGAGAGACCCAGTACTTC
CDR3aa: CASSHPAGGETQYF
d_gene: TRBD2
v_gene: TRBV4-1
j_gene: TRBJ2-5
abundance: NA

CDR3nt: TGTGCTAGCAGCCAGGGACTAGCGGGAGTAATCGATGAGCAGTTCTTC
CDR3aa: CASSQGLAGVIDEQFF
d_gene: TRBD2
v_gene: TRBV7-7
j_gene: TRBJ2-1
abundance: few

CDR3nt: TGTGCCAGCGGACCCTATGGGACAGTGTACACAGATACGCAGTATTTT
CDR3aa: CASGPYGTVYTDTQYF
d_gene: TRBD1
v_gene: TRBV25-1
j_gene: TRBJ2-3
abundance: few

CDR3nt: TGTGCCAGCAGCTTGGAAGCGACCCGTATAGGCAATGAGCAGTTCTTC
CDR3aa: CASSLEATRIGNEQFF
d_gene: NA
v_gene: TRBV5-4
j_gene: TRBJ2-1
abundance: few

CDR3nt: TGTGCCAGCTCACCACCGGAAGGGATCGGGGTGACCCAGTACTTC
CDR3aa: CASSPPEGIGVTQYF
d_gene: NA
v_gene: TRBV18
j_gene: TRBJ2-5
abundance: few

CDR3nt: TGTGCCAGCAGCTTTGGGACAGGACACTCCTACGAGCAGTACTTC
CDR3aa: CASSFGTGHSYEQYF
d_gene: TRBD1
v_gene: TRBV7-9
j_gene: TRBJ2-7
abundance: NA

CDR3nt: TGTGCCAGCAGCTTGGCGCTAGCGGCTTACTCTAGCACAGATACGCAGTATTTT
CDR3aa: CASSLALAAYSSTDTQYF
d_gene: TRBD2
v_gene: TRBV5-8
j_gene: TRBJ2-3
abundance: NA

CDR3nt: TGCGCCAGCAGCTTGGACAGGGCGACCTATGGCTACACCTTC
CDR3aa: CASSLDRATYGYTF
d_gene: NA
v_gene: TRBV5-1
j_gene: TRBJ1-2
abundance: NA

CDR3nt: TGTGCCAGCAGTTACTCCGGGACAGGCAATCAGCCCCAGCATTTT
CDR3aa: CASSYSGTGNQPQHF
d_gene: TRBD1
v_gene: TRBV6-5
j_gene: TRBJ1-5
abundance: few

CDR3nt: TGCGCCAGCAGCTGGGACTCCGGAGGCTATGGCTACACCTTC
CDR3aa: CASSWDSGGYGYTF
d_gene: NA
v_gene: TRBV5-1
j_gene: TRBJ1-2
abundance: few

CDR3nt: TGTGCCAGCAGTTTCCCGGGACAGGGACCCTACGAGCAGTACTTC
CDR3aa: CASSFPGQGPYEQYF
d_gene: TRBD1
v_gene: TRBV28
j_gene: TRBJ2-7
abundance: NA

CDR3nt: TGTGCCTGGAGTACGGGACTAGCCAGGGAGCAGTTCTTC
CDR3aa: CAWSTGLAREQFF
d_gene: TRBD2
v_gene: TRBV30
j_gene: TRBJ2-1
abundance: NA

CDR3nt: TGTGCCAGCAGAGCTAGCGGGAGAGGGGATACGCAGTATTTT
CDR3aa: CASRASGRGDTQYF
d_gene: TRBD2
v_gene: TRBV11-2
j_gene: TRBJ2-3
abundance: NA

CDR3nt: TGTGCCTGGAGTCCGACTAGAACCGGGGAGCTGTTTTTT
CDR3aa: CAWSPTRTGELFF
d_gene: NA
v_gene: TRBV30
j_gene: TRBJ2-2
abundance: NA

CDR3nt: TGTGCCAGTAGTATAAGCGGGAGGGCCTCAGATACGCAGTATTTT
CDR3aa: CASSISGRASDTQYF
d_gene: TRBD2
v_gene: TRBV19
j_gene: TRBJ2-3
abundance: NA

CDR3nt: TGTGCCAGCAGCTTAGGGCGGGGGGTGGTGGATGAGCAGTTCTTC
CDR3aa: CASSLGRGVVDEQFF
d_gene: TRBD2
v_gene: TRBV7-9
j_gene: TRBJ2-1
abundance: NA

CDR3nt: TGTGCCTGGAACCCACAGGGTAGGACTGAAGCTTTCTTT
CDR3aa: CAWNPQGRTEAFF
d_gene: NA
v_gene: TRBV30
j_gene: TRBJ1-1
abundance: NA

CDR3nt: TGTGCCAGCAGCCGGGACATCAAGCAGTACTTC
CDR3aa: CASSRDIKQYF
d_gene: NA
v_gene: TRBV4-2
j_gene: TRBJ2-7
abundance: few

CDR3nt: TGTGCCAGCAACAACCAGAACAATGAGCAGTTCTTC
CDR3aa: CASNNQNNEQFF
d_gene: NA
v_gene: TRBV2
j_gene: TRBJ2-1
abundance: NA

CDR3nt: TGTGCCAGCAGCCTCCGACTAGCGGGAGCCTACAATGAGCAGTTCTTC
CDR3aa: CASSLRLAGAYNEQFF
d_gene: TRBD2
v_gene: TRBV7-2
j_gene: TRBJ2-1
abundance: NA

CDR3nt: TGTGCCAGCAGTTTATTCAGCGGCAATCAGCCCCAGCATTTT
CDR3aa: CASSLFSGNQPQHF
d_gene: NA
v_gene: TRBV28
j_gene: TRBJ1-5
abundance: NA

CDR3nt: TGTGCCAGCAGTCAGGCCAGGGGGTCCTACAATGAGCAGTTCTTC
CDR3aa: CASSQARGSYNEQFF
d_gene: TRBD1
v_gene: TRBV2
j_gene: TRBJ2-1
abundance: few

CDR3nt: TGTGCCAGCATTTCCAGGGCTAACTATGGCTACACCTTC
CDR3aa: CASISRANYGYTF
d_gene: NA
v_gene: TRBV28
j_gene: TRBJ1-2
abundance: few

CDR3nt: TGCGCCAGCAGCCAAGTACTACAGGGGCAAGGCTATGGCTACACCTTC
CDR3aa: CASSQVLQGQGYGYTF
d_gene: TRBD1
v_gene: TRBV4-1
j_gene: TRBJ1-2
abundance: NA

CDR3nt: TGCGCCAGCAGCCCCGACAGTTATGGCTACACCTTC
CDR3aa: CASSPDSYGYTF
d_gene: NA
v_gene: TRBV5-1
j_gene: TRBJ1-2
abundance: few

CDR3nt: TGTGCCAGTAGTATGGGGGCGAGTTCGTACTTC
CDR3aa: CASSMGASSYF
d_gene: NA
v_gene: TRBV19
j_gene: TRBJ2-4
abundance: few

CDR3nt: TGTGCCAGCAGCTCAACCGCCGGGACAGGGTATGGCTACACCTTC
CDR3aa: CASSSTAGTGYGYTF
d_gene: TRBD1
v_gene: TRBV6-5
j_gene: TRBJ1-2
abundance: few

CDR3nt: TGTGCCAGCAGGGACTCCGTTACAAATGAGCAGTTCTTC
CDR3aa: CASRDSVTNEQFF
d_gene: NA
v_gene: TRBV6-5
j_gene: TRBJ2-1
abundance: once

CDR3nt: TGTGCCATCAGTGGTCTAGGCCTTCATTCCTTC
CDR3aa: CAISGLGLHSF
d_gene: NA
v_gene: TRBV10-3
j_gene: TRBJ1-2
abundance: few

CDR3nt: TGTGCCAGCGATCGGGACACCGGGGAGCTGTTTTTT
CDR3aa: CASDRDTGELFF
d_gene: NA
v_gene: TRBV28
j_gene: TRBJ2-2
abundance: few